The rows below give T cell receptor beta chains drawn from one sample of a study of radiotherapy plus CTLA-4 blockade in lung cancer. The assay was immunoSEQ multiplex PCR, and TCRdb's table has in-frame clones only and misses some. The sample records tens of thousands of clones, more than 70% being singletons. The starting material was peripheral blood, obtained from a patient treated with radiotherapy plus ipilimumab. All receptors derive from a human donor with non-small cell lung cancer whose response to radiotherapy plus ipilimumab could not be evaluated. Each CDR3 is given with its conserved first and last residue. Fields, in order: J gene, D gene, clone size, V gene, CDR3 DNA, CDR3 protein. D genes are given only for firm matches. Expanded clones get a size class; other rows say once, few or many, or leave the size out.

>TRBJ1-1|TRBD1|few|TRBV6-6
TGTGCCAGCAGTGGGACAGGAGCTGGGGACACTGAAGCTTTCTTT
CASSGTGAGDTEAFF
>TRBJ2-2|-|once|TRBV6-1
TGTGCCAGCAGTGAAGCGGCAGGCGGGGCCACCGGGGAGCTGTTTTTT
CASSEAAGGATGELFF
>TRBJ2-1|-|-|TRBV6-1
TGTGCCAGCAGTGAAGCTCCAACTAGTTACAATGAGCAGTTCTTC
CASSEAPTSYNEQFF
>TRBJ2-1|-|-|TRBV28
TGTGCCAGCAGTTTATGGACGGGCGGGATAAATGAGCAGTTCTTC
CASSLWTGGINEQFF
>TRBJ1-1|-|-|TRBV19
TGTGCCAGTACGCGGAACACTGAAGCTTTCTTT
CASTRNTEAFF
>TRBJ2-3|TRBD1|few|TRBV14
TGTGCCAGCAGCTATGACAGGGGTTGGACAGATACGCAGTATTTT
CASSYDRGWTDTQYF
>TRBJ2-6|TRBD1|-|TRBV25-1
TGTGCCAGCAGCGGCGGGACAGGGGGGTTCTCTGGGGCCAACGTCCTGACTTTC
CASSGGTGGFSGANVLTF
>TRBJ2-5|-|-|TRBV12-1
TGTGCCAGCAGCCCGCCGGACTCCCAAGAGACCCAGTACTTC
CASSPPDSQETQYF
>TRBJ2-3|-|few|TRBV5-4
TGTGCCAGCAGCTCGCCCTGGGGGGAGACAGATACGCAGTATTTT
CASSSPWGETDTQYF
>TRBJ1-6|-|once|TRBV4-3
TGCGCCAGCAGCCCCCAGGGTTATAATTCACCCCTCCACTTT
CASSPQGYNSPLHF
>TRBJ2-5|-|-|TRBV7-2
TGCGCCAGCAGCCAAGTCGCAGTCCAAGAGACCCAGTACTTC
CASSQVAVQETQYF
>TRBJ1-2|TRBD1|-|TRBV11-2
TGTGCCAGCAGCCCGAGACAGGGGGCAACTAGCTACACCTTC
CASSPRQGATSYTF
>TRBJ1-1|TRBD1|once|TRBV27
TGTGCCAGCAGGGCCGCTCCAGGGGGCACTGAAGCTTTCTTT
CASRAAPGGTEAFF
>TRBJ2-7|TRBD1|-|TRBV2
TGTGCCAGCAGGGCTACAGGGGGACCTTACTACGAGCAGTACTTC
CASRATGGPYYEQYF
>TRBJ1-1|TRBD1|-|TRBV10-3
TGTGCCATCAGACAATCGACAGGGGCGGAGACTGAAGCTTTCTTT
CAIRQSTGAETEAFF
>TRBJ1-1|-|few|TRBV10-3
TGTGCCATCAGTGAAGGGGTGACTGAAGCTTTCTTT
CAISEGVTEAFF
>TRBJ1-5|-|few|TRBV6-6
TGTGCCAGCAGTTATCAAAACAATCAGCCCCAGCATTTT
CASSYQNNQPQHF
>TRBJ2-1|-|-|TRBV6-1
TGTGCCAGCAGTGAATTGGGCTACGGTGAGCAGTTCTTC
CASSELGYGEQFF
>TRBJ2-3|TRBD2|-|TRBV5-1
TGCGCCAGCAGCTTGGCAGCGGGGGACACAGATACGCAGTATTTT
CASSLAAGDTDTQYF
>TRBJ2-2|-|-|TRBV10-1
TGCGCCAGCAGTGGTTCCGTCACCGGGGAGCTGTTTTTT
CASSGSVTGELFF
>TRBJ1-5|-|medium-sized|TRBV7-2
TGTGCCAGCAGCTTAGAAGGGGGGGGTCAGCCCCAGCATTTT
CASSLEGGGQPQHF
>TRBJ1-2|-|once|TRBV5-4
TGTGCCAGCAGCAAGACGATAGGGGCTAACTATGGCTACACCTTC
CASSKTIGANYGYTF
>TRBJ2-3|TRBD1|-|TRBV6-5
TGTGCCACGCAAGAACAGGGGACAGATACGCAGTATTTT
CATQEQGTDTQYF
>TRBJ2-2|TRBD1|-|TRBV6-6
TGTGCCAGCAGAGACAGGGTCGCCGGGGAGCTGTTTTTT
CASRDRVAGELFF
>TRBJ2-7|-|few|TRBV5-3
TGTGCCAGCAGCACCAGGACACCTACCTACGAGCAGTACTTC
CASSTRTPTYEQYF
>TRBJ2-1|TRBD2|-|TRBV7-2
TGTGCCAGCAGCCCTACTAGCGGGGCCTACAATGAGCAGTTCTTC
CASSPTSGAYNEQFF
>TRBJ1-2|TRBD1|-|TRBV6-5
TGTGCCAGCAGTGTAAACAGGGGTTCTAACTATGGCTACACCTTC
CASSVNRGSNYGYTF
>TRBJ1-2|TRBD1|-|TRBV5-1
TGCGCCAGCAGCTTGGGACAGGGGGGACTTGGCTACACCTTC
CASSLGQGGLGYTF
>TRBJ2-7|TRBD2|-|TRBV19
TGTGCCAGTAGTATAAAAGGGACTAGCGGGGCCTACGAGCAGTACTTC
CASSIKGTSGAYEQYF
>TRBJ2-1|-|-|TRBV11-2
TGTGCCAGCAGCCGGGAAGGCGGGGAGCAGTTCTTC
CASSREGGEQFF
>TRBJ2-7|-|few|TRBV11-2
TGTGCCAGCAGCTTAGCGGGGGTCGAGCAGTACTTC
CASSLAGVEQYF
>TRBJ2-1|TRBD2|-|TRBV18
TGTGCCAGCTCGACTAGCGGCACGTACAATGAGCAGTTCTTC
CASSTSGTYNEQFF
>TRBJ2-7|TRBD1|-|TRBV5-1
TGCGCCAGCAGTACGACAGGGGGCTGGGAGCAGTACTTC
CASSTTGGWEQYF
>TRBJ1-2|TRBD1|once|TRBV27
TGTGCCAGCAGTTCCATCCTCCCCTCGACAGGGGTTGGCTACACCTTC
CASSSILPSTGVGYTF
>TRBJ2-7|TRBD1|-|TRBV10-1
TGCGCCAGCAGTCCGGGACAGACCTACGAGCAGTACTTC
CASSPGQTYEQYF
>TRBJ2-7|-|-|TRBV21-1
TGTGCCAGCAGCACCCTAGCGGGAGTTGCCTACGAGCAGTACTTC
CASSTLAGVAYEQYF
>TRBJ2-3|-|-|TRBV5-1
TGCGCCAGCAGCTATACCGGGTCGCGAGGCACAGATACGCAGTATTTT
CASSYTGSRGTDTQYF
>TRBJ1-2|-|once|TRBV10-2
TGCGCCACCTCATCGGGAGTTGCAAACCGTTATGGCTACACCTTC
CATSSGVANRYGYTF
>TRBJ2-7|TRBD2|-|TRBV5-1
TGCGCCAGCACCTGGACTAGCGGGAACTACGAGCAGTACTTC
CASTWTSGNYEQYF
>TRBJ2-7|TRBD2|-|TRBV6-5
TGTGCCAGCAGTTTAAAGCGGGAGCTCTACGAGCAGTACTTC
CASSLKRELYEQYF
>TRBJ2-2|TRBD1|-|TRBV27
TGTGCCAGTCAGACAGGGGAGGTCGGGGAGCTGTTTTTT
CASQTGEVGELFF
>TRBJ1-2|TRBD1|-|TRBV5-4
TGTGCCAGCAGCTTGTTGGACAGGAAGACCCATGGCTACACCTTC
CASSLLDRKTHGYTF
>TRBJ2-5|-|-|TRBV7-9
TGTGCCAGCAGCCCGCCCAATGGAGACCAGTACTTC
CASSPPNGDQYF
>TRBJ1-6|-|-|TRBV9
TGTGCCAGCAGCGTAGATAGCGGGGTTTCACCCCTCCACTTT
CASSVDSGVSPLHF
>TRBJ2-1|-|-|TRBV5-4
TGTGCCAGCAGCTTGAATGGCGCGGGACGCTACAATGAGCAGTTCTTC
CASSLNGAGRYNEQFF
>TRBJ1-1|-|few|TRBV10-2
TGCGCCACTACCCCGGGTGCAGCGAACACTGAAGCTTTCTTT
CATTPGAANTEAFF
>TRBJ2-1|-|-|TRBV5-6
TGTGCCAGCAGCTTTACGGGACACTACAATGAGCAGTTCTTC
CASSFTGHYNEQFF
>TRBJ1-1|-|-|TRBV9
TGTGCCAGCAGCGTAAGCGATTGGGACACTGAAGCTTTCTTT
CASSVSDWDTEAFF
>TRBJ2-3|-|-|TRBV5-4
TGTGCCAGCAGCTTGTCTAGGGGTACGCAGTATTTT
CASSLSRGTQYF